The clone carrying this T cell receptor (beta chain) turned up a few times. What it binds is not known. This specimen belongs to a study of pediatric ulcerative colitis. Study observations and caveats: Clonal expansions reduced rectal repertoire diversity in acute severe colitis.

This CDR3 region has 15 residues. In germline, CDR1 is MGHRA, CDR2 YSYEKL. The junction had 7 bases not matched to a gene; V was cut back by 4 bases and J by 5 bases. During colonoscopy, one to two rectal pinch biopsies were collected. Clones were read by immunoSEQ multiplex PCR, and TCRdb kept only the in-frame ones, dropping some. The sample consists of tens of thousands of clones, about three quarters of them appearing once. The specimen sequenced was gut tissue. The TCR sequence derives from a boy aged 10-17 years with mild ulcerative colitis. J is TRBJ2-2 and V is TRBV4-1, with 7 nucleotides matching TRBD2. CDR3 in DNA: TGCGCCAGCAGCCCCAACCTACTAGCGACCGGGGAGCTGTTTTTT. This translates into CASSPNLLATGELFF.